This T cell receptor (beta chain) emerged from a study of cytomegalovirus exposure and HLA in healthy donors. Study-level findings and limits: By HLA locus, TCR association rates varied in a later analysis, with DRB1 showing the most and HLA-C the fewest.

Amplification used 60 Vbeta primers and 13 Jbeta primers. Sequencing used immunoSEQ multiplex PCR; TCRdb keeps in-frame clones, though not all of them. The sample's table shows approximately 30,000 clones. Germline V gene data show CDR1 as MGHRA and CDR2 as YSYEKL. This CDR3 has 18 residues. J gave up 1 base and V 4 bases, and 13 bases lay outside the gene matches. Remarks on this clone: Its matching antigen is unknown.

Sample: PBMCs. This clonotype was sampled from a woman aged 40-49 years in good health and CMV-seropositive. This chain connects TRBV4-1 to TRBJ1-3; 7 nucleotides agree with TRBD1. The CDR3 DNA reads as TGCGCCAGCAGCCCCGGATTGAGGGGGCGCGCGTCTGGAAACACCATATATTTT. Its protein product is CASSPGLRGRASGNTIYF.